One sample yielded the 32 T cell receptor beta chains listed below, sequenced in a study of metastatic and nonmetastatic thyroid tumors. Nobody among the patients had been given any treatment before thyroid surgery. TCRdb used MiXCR to call clones anew from the PCR reads. The sample holds around 65,000 clones; more than 13% are singletons and the top ten take about 7%. Sample: blood. These TCRs come from a male donor with papillary thyroid cancer or a benign thyroid nodule (not recorded which). Some clones in this sample may be carry-over from other donors' samples.

This clone has ten or more counts. V gene TRBV19 combines with J gene TRBJ1-2; D is possibly TRBD1 (5 bases). Germline lookup yields CDR1 LNHDA and CDR2 SQIVND (reference sequence). Between the trimmed V and J ends, which lost 6 bases and 10 bases, there was a span of 18 bases. The length of the CDR3 is 13 residues. As DNA, the CDR3 is TGTGCCAGTAGCAACCCGGTACAGGCGCTCTACACCTTC. It specifies CASSNPVQALYTF.

This clone showed up many times. The chain carries TRBV7-6 and TRBJ1-2, with D perhaps TRBD1 (6 bases). CDR1 and CDR2 from the germline V gene are SGHVS and FNYEAQ. V was pared by 3 bases and J by 1 base, with 12 bases between. The CDR3 totals 15 residues. The CDR3 DNA reads TGTGCCAGCAGCTTCAGGGGAGGGTATAACTATGGCTACACCTTC. It yields the protein CASSFRGGYNYGYTF.

The count of this clone is one. The chain carries TRBV30 and TRBJ1-2; D may be TRBD1 (5 bases). Germline V lookup: CDR1 GTSNPN, CDR2 SVGIG (reference sequence). The germline V and J ends were trimmed by 7 bases and 2 bases, with 11 bases remaining between them. CDR3 length: 12 amino acids. The CDR3 DNA is TGTGCCTCGAAACAGGAGAACTATGGCTACACCTTC. Its translation: CASKQENYGYTF.

V usage is TRBV6-1 and J usage is TRBJ2-7; D unresolved. Germline V gives CDR1 MNHNS, CDR2 SASEGT. Trimming stripped 3 bases from V and 3 bases from J, with 6 bases between. CDR3 size: 12 residues. The CDR3 region is CASSEADYEQYF. Here the CDR3 DNA reads TGTGCCAGCAGTGAGGCAGACTACGAGCAGTACTTC.

This chain joins TRBV20-1 and TRBJ2-7, with 10 bases identical to TRBD2. V gave up 5 bases and J gave up 3 bases; unmatched junction bases: 10. The CDR3 runs 15 residues. The germline V gene has CDR1 DFQATT and CDR2 SNEGSKA (reference sequence). Written as DNA, the CDR3 is TGCAGTGCTTCCCGTCTAGCGGGAGTCATCTACGAGCAGTACTTC. It codes for CSASRLAGVIYEQYF.

This clone appeared many times. V usage is TRBV2 and J usage is TRBJ2-1, with 10 bases aligning to TRBD2. Germline CDR1 reads SNHLY; CDR2 reads FYNNEI. Trimming took 6 bases from V and 2 from J; bases not matched to a gene: 4. The length of the CDR3 is 15 residues. The CDR3 protein is CASRSTSGAYNEQFF. DNA for the CDR3: TGTGCCAGCAGGAGTACTAGCGGGGCCTACAATGAGCAGTTCTTC.

This clone came up many times. The rearrangement links TRBV20-1 to TRBJ1-2; D is undetermined. This CDR3 has 13 residues. The V end was cut by 6 bases, the J end by 4 bases, with 15 bases between. Germline V lookup: CDR1 DFQATT, CDR2 SNEGSKA (reference sequence). CDR3 DNA sequence: TGCAGTGCCACCCCCGACGGGTCCTATGGCTACACCTTC. It is translated as CSATPDGSYGYTF.

The chain employs TRBV28 and TRBJ1-1, with D possibly TRBD1 on 5 matching bases. In germline, CDR1 is MDHEN, CDR2 SYDVKM. CDR3 length equals 16 residues. V dropped 4 bases and J dropped 4 bases, with 19 bases sitting between them. The DNA of the CDR3 is TGTGCCAGCAGTTCCCACCCGGGGCCGGGGCTCACTGAAGCTTTCTTT. Its protein is CASSSHPGPGLTEAFF.

This clone came up many times. The chain employs TRBV5-1 and TRBJ2-2, with D unclear. The germline gives CDR1 SGHRS, CDR2 YFSETQ. The CDR3 totals 14 residues. The V end lost 0 bases, the J end lost 5 bases, and 8 bases lay between the germline ends. This chain's CDR3 is CASSLGHATGELFF. In DNA form, the CDR3 reads TGCGCCAGCAGCTTGGGGCATGCTACCGGGGAGCTGTTTTTT.

On this clone: Just one base apart from a much larger clone, this may be a read error. Other DNA variants within this sample encode the same CDR3. This sequence joins TRBV9 and TRBJ1-1; D gene uncertain. Germline V gives CDR1 SGDLS, CDR2 YYNGEE. The ends were cut back, 0 bases at V and 3 bases at J, with 6 bases in the middle. The CDR3 loop spans 13 amino acids. CDR3 in DNA: TGTGCCAGCAGCGTAGGTACAGACACTGAAGCTTTCTTT. As protein: CASSVGTDTEAFF.

The sample holds a few counts of this clone. Given the absence of the conserved phenylalanine or tryptophan at the CDR3 end, a read error is likely. The chain is built from TRBV28 and TRBJ1-1; a weak D match, TRBD1 (6 bases). CDR1 is MDHEN and CDR2 is SYDVKM in the germline V gene. V was clipped by 4 bases and J by 11 bases, with 23 bases between them. This CDR3 is 15 amino acids long. As DNA, the CDR3 is TGTGCCAGCAGTTCAATAAACAGGGCCCCGGGGCGGGCTTTCCTT. It specifies CASSSINRAPGRAFL.

This clone was recorded many times. V and J are TRBV2 and TRBJ2-2, with D tentatively TRBD2 (5 bases). CDR1 is SNHLY, CDR2 FYNNEI, per germline. Deletions cut 4 bases from V and 4 bases from J, with 10 bases between. The CDR3 spans 14 residues. The CDR3 DNA is TGTGCCAGCAGTGGGACTGGTTCCACCGGGGAGCTGTTTTTT. It yields the protein CASSGTGSTGELFF.

The rearrangement links TRBV7-2 to TRBJ2-4, with D perhaps TRBD2 (6 bases). Trimming cost V 6 bases and J 4 bases, with 16 bases left between them. There are 15 residues in the CDR3. Germline lookup yields CDR1 SGHTA and CDR2 FQGNSA. CDR3 sequence (DNA): TGTGCCAGCAGTGACTCCGGGACTCGGAAAAACATTCAGTACTTC. Translating it yields CASSDSGTRKNIQYF.

This clone was observed many times. CDR3 nucleotide sequence: TGTGCCAGCAGCCCAAGCGGGACAGGGACAGATACGCAGTATTTT. Protein sequence: CASSPSGTGTDTQYF. The chain couples TRBV7-9 to TRBJ2-3; 9 bases fit TRBD1. Per the germline V gene, CDR1 is SEHNR and CDR2 is FQNEAQ (reference sequence). This CDR3 has 15 residues. Unmatched junction bases numbered 6, after V lost 5 bases and J lost 3 bases.

This clone has at least ten counts. The chain couples TRBV10-2 to TRBJ2-7; no clear D. The germline CDR1 and CDR2 sequences are WSHSY and SAAADI. This CDR3 contains 14 residues. Trimming took off 5 bases at V and 7 bases at J, with 18 bases between the two ends. CDR3 in DNA: TGCGCCAGCAGTCAACAACCTGGAGTAGGAGAGCAGTACGTC. Translated, it gives CASSQQPGVGEQYV.

This clone has a count of ten or more. The gene calls are TRBV30 and TRBJ1-1, with TRBD1 as a possible D gene (5 bases). The V gene's germline CDR1 is GTSNPN and CDR2 SVGIG (reference sequence). This CDR3 spans 13 amino acids. Trimming took 3 bases from V and 5 from J, leaving 13 bases between them. CDR3 sequence reads: CAWSALGGTEAFF. The CDR3 nucleotides read TGTGCCTGGAGCGCTCTGGGGGGAACTGAAGCTTTCTTT.

This clone was detected many times. The rearrangement joins TRBV6-1 to TRBJ2-2; maybe TRBD1 (5 bases). The CDR3 is 15 residues long. Germline CDR1 and CDR2: MNHNS and SASEGT. The V and J ends lost 5 bases and 4 bases respectively, with 14 bases between them. The CDR3 protein is CASSSQGRGTGELFF. CDR3 nucleotide sequence: TGTGCCAGCAGTTCCCAGGGTAGAGGCACCGGGGAGCTGTTTTTT.

This clone was counted between two and nine times. This sequence joins TRBV12-5 and TRBJ1-2, with D maybe TRBD1 (5 bases). The V gene's germline CDR1 is LGHNT and CDR2 FRNRAP. The CDR3 has 14 amino acids. V was shortened by 7 bases and J by 0 bases, with 12 bases between the two germline ends. The chain's CDR3 is CASVGLTANYGYTF. The DNA of the CDR3 is TGTGCTAGTGTCGGGTTGACAGCTAACTATGGCTACACCTTC.

In its sample, this clone was seen many times. The chain is built from TRBV27 and TRBJ1-2; weak D call: TRBD1 (6 bases). The CDR3 is 14 residues long. From germline, CDR1 is MNHEY and CDR2 SMNVEV (reference sequence). The ends were cut back, 6 bases at V and 2 bases at J, with 13 bases in the middle. In nucleotides, the CDR3 is TGTGCCAGCAGCTCCGAGGGGGGAAACTATGGCTACACCTTC. This sequence encodes CASSSEGGNYGYTF.

This clone was seen ten or more times. One junction end disagrees with the germline gene, perhaps due to a read error. The rearrangement uses TRBV7-7 and TRBJ2-1; maybe TRBD2 (5 bases). This CDR3 spans 13 amino acids. Per the germline V gene, CDR1 is SSHAT and CDR2 is FNYEAQ (reference sequence). Here the CDR3 reads CASSLSDYNEQFF. For the CDR3, the DNA is TGTGCTAGCAGCCTTAGCGACTACAATGAGCAGTTCTTC.

This clone turned up a few times. DNA of the CDR3: TGTGCCAGCAGTCCGACTCGCGGGCGCGGGGTGGCGGGGCGAACCACAGATACGCAGTATTTT. Translating it yields CASSPTRGRGVAGRTTDTQYF. This sequence joins TRBV6-4 and TRBJ2-3; a possible D gene is TRBD2 (6 bases). Germline V gene sequence: CDR1 MRHNA, CDR2 SNTAGT. V was clipped by 5 bases and J by 2 bases, with 32 bases between them. This CDR3 has 21 amino acids.

This clone was observed many times. The V call is TRBV20-1, the J call TRBJ1-4, with 7 nucleotides matching TRBD1. The CDR3 is made up of 14 amino acids. The ends lost 2 bases at V and 5 bases at J; junction bases unmatched: 5. Germline CDR1 is DFQATT and CDR2 is SNEGSKA (reference sequence). The CDR3 sequence is CSARTGTANEKLFF. The CDR3 DNA sequence: TGCAGTGCTAGAACCGGGACAGCCAATGAAAAACTGTTTTTT.

This clone was observed at least ten times. This chain connects TRBV7-6 to TRBJ2-1; perhaps TRBD2 as D (5 bases). V gave up 6 bases and J gave up 7 bases, with 22 bases separating them. Germline assignment: CDR1 SGHVS and CDR2 FNYEAQ. The length of the CDR3 is 16 residues. The CDR3 sequence: CASSHHPGGGGNEQFF. The CDR3 bases are TGTGCCAGCAGTCACCACCCCGGCGGTGGCGGGAATGAGCAGTTCTTC.

This clone was counted many times. Being one base from a much bigger clone, this may be a read error. The chain recombines TRBV7-9 with TRBJ2-1; D tentatively fits TRBD1 or TRBD2 (5 bases each). The CDR3 has 14 residues. Trimming removed 4 bases at V and 6 bases at J, with 13 bases between. Germline V gene sequence: CDR1 SEHNR, CDR2 FQNEAQ (reference sequence). CDR3 coding DNA: TGTGCCAGCAGCTGGGGACGGCCTGGCAATGAGCAGTTCTTC. Translating it yields CASSWGRPGNEQFF.

This clone was seen ten or more times. The V gene is TRBV7-9, the J gene TRBJ2-7, with D possibly being TRBD1 (7 bases). Germline CDR1 SEHNR, CDR2 FQNEAQ (reference sequence). This CDR3 region has 13 residues. Trimming took 4 bases from V and 5 from J, leaving 12 bases between them. The CDR3, as DNA: TGTGCCAGCAGCTACAGGGGCGGGGACGAGCAGTACTTC. It codes for CASSYRGGDEQYF.

In this sample, this clone turned up many times. The sample carries other DNA sequences with the same CDR3. The chain employs TRBV12-3 or TRBV12-4 and TRBJ2-1; TRBD2 agrees at 7 bases. Trimming took 6 bases from V and 5 from J; bases not matched to a gene: 7. The CDR3 is 14 amino acids. CDR3 sequence: CASSSSGGDNEQFF. In nucleotides, the CDR3 is TGTGCCAGCAGCTCTAGTGGGGGGGACAATGAGCAGTTCTTC.

This clone occurred many times. This chain connects TRBV6-1 to TRBJ2-3; 9 nucleotides match TRBD1. The CDR3 is 19 residues long. The V gene end was trimmed by 0 bases and the J gene end by 2 bases; junction bases not matched to a gene: 12. Germline values: CDR1 MNHNS, CDR2 SASEGT. This chain's CDR3 is CASSEAPSLTGGYTDTQYF. CDR3 nucleotide sequence: TGTGCCAGCAGTGAAGCTCCAAGCCTAACAGGGGGCTACACAGATACGCAGTATTTT.

Many counts were recorded for this clone. J is TRBJ2-3 and V is TRBV18, with 9 bases aligning to TRBD1. V dropped 3 bases and J dropped 4; count of bases not matched to a gene: 2. CDR1 is KGHSH and CDR2 is LQKENI in the germline V gene. This CDR3 spans 14 amino acids. The CDR3 nucleotides read TGTGCCAGCTCACCGACAGGGGGAGCAGATACGCAGTATTTT. Translation gives CASSPTGGADTQYF.

This clone has at least ten counts. The V and J genes are TRBV7-2 and TRBJ1-6; the D is unclear. The germline gives CDR1 SGHTA, CDR2 FQGNSA. CDR3 length: 14 residues. V was shortened by 4 bases and J by 3 bases, with 7 bases between the two germline ends. CDR3 in DNA: TGTGCCAGCAGCTATCCGGACTATAATTCACCCCTCCACTTT. As protein: CASSYPDYNSPLHF.

This clone was picked up many times. The rearrangement uses TRBV6-1 and TRBJ1-1; tentative D call: TRBD1 (5 bases). CDR1 is MNHNS, CDR2 SASEGT, per germline. V lost 3 bases, J lost 2 bases, and 7 bases lay in between. The CDR3 is 13 amino acids. As DNA, the CDR3 is TGTGCCAGCAGTGACAGGGACAACACTGAAGCTTTCTTT. Encoded protein: CASSDRDNTEAFF.

At least ten counts were recorded for this clone. A read error is possible here, since a much larger clone lies one base away. This chain joins TRBV19 and TRBJ1-3, with D unresolved. CDR1 and CDR2 from the germline V gene are LNHDA and SQIVND (reference sequence). The CDR3 loop spans 12 amino acids. The CDR3 region is CASGSSGNTICF. CDR3 DNA sequence: TGTGCCAGTGGGAGCTCTGGAAACACCATATGTTTT.

This clone has a count of ten or more. This specimen includes other DNA sequences encoding the same CDR3. This chain joins TRBV4-1 and TRBJ2-5, with 9 bases lining up with TRBD2. Germline values: CDR1 MGHRA, CDR2 YSYEKL. There are 17 residues in the CDR3. With 0 bases clipped from V and 5 bases from J, the junction kept 10 bases outside the gene matches. The CDR3 DNA follows: TGCGCCAGCAGCCAAGATCTCAGAATAGCGGGAGATGAGACCCAGTACTTC. It specifies CASSQDLRIAGDETQYF.